Shown below are 5 T cell receptor beta chains from a single sample sequenced in a study of T cells in women clearing cervical HPV infection (dated by TCRdb to 2017 to 2018). The library was prepared using the immunoSEQ multiplex PCR assay. Here the immuneACCESS table is served through TCRdb, limited to in-frame sequences with V and J called. Missing clones are a known gap in these copies; in checked studies unresolved V genes cover under half, and the rest lacks a known reason. The sample table on file contains about 48,000 clones. Of the sample, roughly 1.6% falls within the top ten clones. The sequenced sample consisted of blood buffy coat. Source of these receptors: a woman aged 18-70 years with a cervical HPV16 infection that either progressed to CIN3+ or cleared (not recorded which).

Comment on this clone: The read ends 3 residues shy of where the CDR3 ends; the end is completed using the germline J gene. The V gene is TRBV19, the J gene TRBJ2-1, with 12 bases fitting TRBD2. The CDR3 totals 15 residues. Germline CDR1 LNHDA, CDR2 SQIVND (reference sequence). Germline trimming cut 6 bases from V and 9 bases from J; bases unmatched to any gene: 9. This chain's CDR3 is CASRPPGLAGGEQFF. CDR3 bases read: TGTGCCAGTAGGCCGCCGGGACTAGCGGGTGGTGAG.

As regards this clone: The CDR3 end is not reached by the read, which stops 3 residues before it; the germline J gene fills it in. The rearrangement joins TRBV5-4 to TRBJ1-3; a possible D gene is TRBD1 (5 bases). In germline, CDR1 is SGHNT, CDR2 YYREEE (reference sequence). V lost 5 bases to trimming and J lost 0 bases, with 12 bases between them. The CDR3 contains 15 residues. The CDR3 DNA, read in part, is TGTGCCAGCAGTTCTGGGACTAGCTCTGGAAACACC. It is translated as CASSSGTSSGNT. In full, the CDR3 is CASSSGTSSGNTIYF.

Comment on this clone: The CDR3 is cut off 3 residues early in the read; its end comes from the germline J gene. The chain is built from TRBV14 and TRBJ1-3, with D perhaps TRBD1 (6 bases). Germline V gives CDR1 SGHDN, CDR2 FVKESK. V was trimmed by 4 bases and J by 2 bases, leaving 12 bases between them. CDR3 length equals 15 residues. The CDR3 DNA, read in part, is TGTGCCAGCAGCCGAACAGGGTTGACTGGAAACACC. Residues: CASSRTGLTGNT. The entire CDR3 protein reads CASSRTGLTGNTIYF.

A word on this clone: The missing CDR3 end, 3 residues past where the read stops, is filled in from the germline J gene. The genes are TRBV2 and TRBJ2-3; D perhaps matches TRBD2 (5 bases). The CDR3 spans 17 residues. Germline lookup yields CDR1 SNHLY and CDR2 FYNNEI. V lost 7 bases and J lost 0, with 20 bases in between. CDR3 DNA, as far as it was read: TGTGCCAGCACCCCGTATGGAGTCCTAGCCAGCACAGATACG. Protein: CASTPYGVLASTDT. The entire CDR3 reads CASTPYGVLASTDTQYF.

About this clone: The read is 3 residues too short to cover the CDR3 end, so that end is filled in from the germline J gene. V is TRBV7-6 and J is TRBJ2-5; D gene uncertain. Between the trimmed V and J ends, which lost 0 bases and 5 bases, there was a span of 13 bases. Germline CDR1 is SGHVS and CDR2 is FNYEAQ. The CDR3 extends over 15 amino acids. The covered CDR3 bases are TGTGCCAGCAGCTTAGCATCGGGTGGCTGGGAGACC. This gives the protein CASSLASGGWET. The whole CDR3 sequence reads CASSLASGGWETQYF.